These 24 T cell receptor beta chains share one sample of origin, sequenced in a study of T-cell memory formation after mild COVID-19. MiXCR was run by TCRdb on the 5' RACE reads, yielding one entry per CDR3 protein. The sample yields fewer than 650,000 distinct CDR3 sequences, around a sixth seen once. The sample consisted of PBMCs or a T cell subset sorted from them (not recorded which). The receptor set was obtained from an adult woman who had mild COVID-19 (a few samples of this study predate the infection). Cell type and time point are not known.

This clonotype was found a few times. The chain combines TRBV3-1 with TRBJ2-1; 8 positions agree with TRBD2. Trimming cost V 4 bases and J 4 bases; bases outside gene matches: 12. CDR3 length equals 17 residues. The germline V gene encodes CDR1 LGHDT and CDR2 YNNKEL (reference sequence). The CDR3 sequence: CASSRLGSGSDYNEQFF. The CDR3 DNA follows: TGTGCCAGCAGCCGTTTGGGCAGCGGGAGTGATTACAATGAGCAGTTCTTC.

The rearrangement links TRBV3-1 to TRBJ2-5; D is perhaps TRBD2 (6 bases). Germline values: CDR1 LGHDT, CDR2 YNNKEL (reference sequence). V lost 5 bases, J lost 3 bases, and 10 bases lay in between. The CDR3 has 13 amino acids. The CDR3 region is CASSTRLEETQYF. The DNA for the CDR3 is TGTGCCAGCAGCACCCGACTAGAAGAGACCCAGTACTTC.

The genes are TRBV5-1 and TRBJ2-1; 12 bases are shared with TRBD2. This CDR3 region has 15 residues. Germline assignment: CDR1 SGHRS and CDR2 YFSETQ. V shed 6 bases, J shed 9 bases, and the junction held 10 bases outside the gene matches. The DNA of the CDR3 is TGCGCCAGCACCCGGACTAGCGGGGTTCTAGGTGAGCAGTTCTTC. Its protein is CASTRTSGVLGEQFF.

This clonotype has a handful of counts. The chain has TRBV7-9 and TRBJ2-3, with D perhaps TRBD1 (6 bases). Trimming removed 5 bases from V and 4 bases from J, with 25 bases in between. The CDR3 runs to 18 residues. In germline, CDR1 is SEHNR, CDR2 FQNEAQ (reference sequence). The CDR3 DNA reads as TGTGCCAGCAGCGCCCTCAATACAGGGTCCCTCGTTTCAGATACGCAGTATTTT. This sequence encodes CASSALNTGSLVSDTQYF.

This clonotype occurred a few times. The V call is TRBV7-9, the J call TRBJ1-5; 7 nucleotides line up with TRBD1. V gave up 9 bases and J gave up 2 bases; unmatched junction bases: 7. Germline CDR1 reads SEHNR; CDR2 reads FQNEAQ (reference sequence). The CDR3 sequence is 14 residues long. Written as DNA, the CDR3 is TGTGCCAGTCGGGGAGGGGGCGGCAATCAGCCCCAGCATTTT. This encodes CASRGGGGNQPQHF.

The V call is TRBV7-2, the J call TRBJ2-5, with D perhaps matching TRBD2 (6 bases). This CDR3 is built from 14 residues. CDR1 and CDR2 (germline): SGHTA, FQGNSA. V shed 2 bases and J shed 5 bases, with 12 bases lying between them. CDR3 DNA sequence: TGTGCCAGCAGCTTAAACGGGAGACGGGAGACCCAGTACTTC. It is translated as CASSLNGRRETQYF.

The chain links TRBV7-6 to TRBJ1-3; D is undetermined. V lost 7 bases and J 0 bases, leaving 10 bases between the germline ends. Germline CDR1 reads SGHVS; CDR2 reads FNYEAQ. This CDR3 is 14 amino acids long. CDR3 region: CASKSSNSGNTIYF. In DNA form, the CDR3 reads TGTGCCAGCAAAAGTAGCAACTCTGGAAACACCATATATTTT.

The table lists this clonotype with a few counts. This chain uses TRBV4-2 with TRBJ2-7, with 7 bases aligning to TRBD1. Germline loops: CDR1 LGHNA, CDR2 YNFKEQ. V was clipped by 1 base and J by 6 bases; unmatched bases: 9. There are 15 residues in the CDR3. DNA of the CDR3: TGTGCCAGCAGCCAAGGCTTAGGGGGCCCATTCGAGCAGTACTTC. It yields the protein CASSQGLGGPFEQYF.

This clonotype has only a few counts. The chain is built from TRBV6-4 and TRBJ2-2, with 9 bases fitting TRBD2. Germline V lookup: CDR1 MRHNA, CDR2 SNTAGT. This CDR3 comprises 17 residues. Trimming at V came to 6 bases and at J to 6 bases, leaving 14 bases not matched to a gene. CDR3 amino acids: CASRRASGIGAAGELFF. CDR3 nucleotides: TGTGCCAGCAGGCGGGCTAGCGGGATAGGAGCGGCCGGGGAGCTGTTTTTT.

V gene TRBV7-8 combines with J gene TRBJ2-3; 12 nucleotides line up with TRBD2. With 2 bases clipped from V and 4 bases from J, the junction kept 7 bases outside the gene matches. The CDR3 runs 17 residues. From germline, CDR1 is SGHVS and CDR2 FQNEAQ. The CDR3: CASSLLLAGGGADTQYF. CDR3 sequence (DNA): TGTGCCAGCAGCTTACTGCTAGCGGGGGGGGGCGCAGATACGCAGTATTTT.

This clonotype was detected a few times. The rearrangement links TRBV6-5 to TRBJ1-1, with 8 bases identical to TRBD1. In germline, CDR1 is MNHEY, CDR2 SVGAGI. CDR3 length equals 14 residues. Unmatched junction bases numbered 7, after V lost 6 bases and J lost 4 bases. The CDR3 here is CASSRTGWGTEAFF. Here the CDR3 DNA reads TGTGCCAGCAGCCGGACAGGGTGGGGCACTGAAGCTTTCTTT.

This clonotype was seen a handful of times. V usage is TRBV9 and J usage is TRBJ1-5; possible D gene TRBD1, 6 bases. The length of the CDR3 is 15 residues. The V and J ends lost 2 bases and 4 bases respectively, with 13 bases between them. The germline V gene has CDR1 SGDLS and CDR2 YYNGEE. As DNA, the CDR3 is TGTGCCAGCAGCGTCGAACCAACAGGGAATCAGCCCCAGCATTTT. This gives the protein CASSVEPTGNQPQHF. Full variable domain (rest looked up from reference TRBV9 and TRBJ1-5): DSGVTQTPKHLITATGQRVTLRCSPRSGDLSVYWYQQSLDQGLQFLIQYYNGEERAKGNILERFSAQQFPDLHSELNLSSLELGDSALYFCASSVEPTGNQPQHFGDGTRLSIL.

J is TRBJ2-5 and V is TRBV6-6, with D unclear. The CDR3 spans 10 residues. Germline V gene sequence: CDR1 MNHNY, CDR2 SVGAGI (reference sequence). Trimming left V 10 bases short and J 2 bases short, with 5 bases between. CDR3 amino acids: CATRQETQYF. The CDR3 DNA reads TGTGCCACCAGGCAAGAGACCCAGTACTTC.

The chain has TRBV7-9 and TRBJ2-2; 7 bases match TRBD2. CDR1 is SEHNR, CDR2 FQNEAQ, per germline (reference sequence). The CDR3 has 17 residues. Trimming took 5 bases from V and 5 from J; bases not matched to a gene: 14. The CDR3 bases are TGTGCCAGCAGCCCCCGGGGCCTAGCGGCTAAAACCGGGGAGCTGTTTTTT. Amino acids: CASSPRGLAAKTGELFF.

This clonotype came up a few times. CDR3 bases: TGCGCCAGCAGCCAAGATAAGGGTTGGGGGGACACTGAAGCTTTCTTT. Its translation is CASSQDKGWGDTEAFF. V and J are TRBV4-1 and TRBJ1-1; a possible D gene is TRBD1 (5 bases). The CDR3 has 16 residues. The V and J ends lost 0 bases and 3 bases respectively, with 14 bases between them. Germline assignment: CDR1 MGHRA and CDR2 YSYEKL.

V gene TRBV12-3 or TRBV12-4 combines with J gene TRBJ1-2; D ambiguous. V shed 2 bases and J shed 3 bases, with 10 bases lying between them. The CDR3 runs to 14 residues. The CDR3 protein is CASSLRTDDYGYTF. CDR3 sequence (DNA): TGTGCCAGCAGTTTACGGACTGATGACTATGGCTACACCTTC.

V usage is TRBV29-1 and J usage is TRBJ1-2, with D possibly TRBD1 on 6 matching bases. The ends were cut back, 3 bases at V and 3 bases at J, with 17 bases in the middle. The CDR3 is 15 amino acids. The germline V gene encodes CDR1 SQVTM and CDR2 ANQGSEA. CDR3 residues: CSVDDFRGEDYGYTF. The CDR3 bases are TGCAGCGTTGATGACTTTAGGGGGGAGGACTATGGCTACACCTTC.

The chain couples TRBV7-9 to TRBJ2-7; 7 nucleotides align to TRBD2. Germline values: CDR1 SEHNR, CDR2 FQNEAQ (reference sequence). V shed 1 base, J shed 2 bases, and the junction held 11 bases outside the gene matches. This CDR3 comprises 17 residues. In DNA, the CDR3 is TGTGCCAGCAGCTTAGGGAAGGGCTCAGGGACTACCTACGAGCAGTACTTC. Its translation: CASSLGKGSGTTYEQYF.

This clonotype was detected only a few times. The chain combines TRBV5-1 with TRBJ1-1; TRBD1 aligns across 7 bases. V trimming: 3 bases; J trimming: 7 bases; junction bases outside the gene matches: 15. This CDR3 is built from 16 residues. Germline loops: CDR1 SGHRS, CDR2 YFSETQ. The CDR3 sequence is CASSSDPDRLRGEAFF. The CDR3 DNA reads as TGCGCCAGCAGCTCCGACCCGGACAGGCTCCGGGGTGAAGCTTTCTTT.

This clonotype has just a few counts. No conserved phenylalanine or tryptophan ends this CDR3, so it is likely a read error. The DNA is omitted, as the CDR3 cannot be located on it reliably, and the CDR3 follows TCRdb's listing. The chain links TRBV24-1 to TRBJ1-1; TRBD1 is taken as the D call from the table, unchecked against the DNA. From its first to its last residue, the CDR3 has 15 amino acids. The germline gives CDR1 KGHDR, CDR2 SFDVKD. CDR3 amino acids: CATSDEYGQEGVLGV.

The rearrangement links TRBV9 to TRBJ2-3, with TRBD2 matching 8 bases. The ends lost 4 bases at V and 1 base at J; junction bases unmatched: 5. CDR3 length equals 15 residues. Looked up from germline, CDR1 is SGDLS and CDR2 is YYNGEE. The CDR3 nucleotides are TGTGCCAGCAGCCCCTTCGGGGGGGGCACAGATACGCAGTATTTT. It specifies CASSPFGGGTDTQYF.

The table lists this clonotype with many counts. This chain joins TRBV7-8 and TRBJ1-1; no clear D. Germline assignment: CDR1 SGHVS and CDR2 FQNEAQ. The CDR3 consists of 14 residues. V was cut by 5 bases and J by 4 bases, with 14 bases left in between. The CDR3 loop is CASSPRHIGTEAFF. The CDR3 coding sequence is TGTGCCAGCAGCCCCCGGCACATTGGCACTGAAGCTTTCTTT.

This clonotype appeared a few times. This chain joins TRBV4-1 and TRBJ2-1, with D perhaps TRBD2 (5 bases). CDR1 and CDR2 from the germline V gene are MGHRA and YSYEKL. V was clipped by 3 bases and J by 0 bases, with 15 bases between them. The length of the CDR3 is 17 residues. CDR3 DNA: TGCGCCAGCAGCCACCCGCCTAGCTTCAGCTCCTACAATGAGCAGTTCTTC. Translation gives CASSHPPSFSSYNEQFF.

This clonotype occurred a few times. The V and J genes are TRBV6-1 and TRBJ1-5; D unclear. Trimming removed 7 bases at V and 7 bases at J, with 17 bases between. The V gene's germline CDR1 is MNHNS and CDR2 SASEGT. This CDR3 comprises 14 residues. CDR3 sequence (DNA): TGTGCCAGCACCCCTGGGAGGGTAAGGCAGCCCCAGCATTTT. Amino acid sequence: CASTPGRVRQPQHF.